This TCR beta chain is from a study of post-analysis software for immune sequencing data. As for the study in general: There were relapsing-remitting, secondary progressive and progressive-relapsing multiple sclerosis among the disease courses included.

Unique molecular identifiers were carried by the TCR beta cDNA libraries. TCRdb re-analysed the PCR reads in MiXCR, keeping a single row per CDR3 protein. This sample has 250,000 to 300,000 distinct CDR3 sequences, with 35% to 40% found just once. The sequence was collected from a girl aged 10-17 years with multiple sclerosis. Sequencing was done on a sample of blood.

CDR3 sequence (DNA): TGTGCCAGCACCTCCTGGGCTACACCGAGCCTCTATGGCTACACCTTC. Translated, it gives CASTSWATPSLYGYTF. The rearrangement links TRBV12-3 or TRBV12-4 to TRBJ1-2; D not resolved. This CDR3 contains 16 residues. Trimming left V 7 bases short and J 4 bases short, with 22 bases between.